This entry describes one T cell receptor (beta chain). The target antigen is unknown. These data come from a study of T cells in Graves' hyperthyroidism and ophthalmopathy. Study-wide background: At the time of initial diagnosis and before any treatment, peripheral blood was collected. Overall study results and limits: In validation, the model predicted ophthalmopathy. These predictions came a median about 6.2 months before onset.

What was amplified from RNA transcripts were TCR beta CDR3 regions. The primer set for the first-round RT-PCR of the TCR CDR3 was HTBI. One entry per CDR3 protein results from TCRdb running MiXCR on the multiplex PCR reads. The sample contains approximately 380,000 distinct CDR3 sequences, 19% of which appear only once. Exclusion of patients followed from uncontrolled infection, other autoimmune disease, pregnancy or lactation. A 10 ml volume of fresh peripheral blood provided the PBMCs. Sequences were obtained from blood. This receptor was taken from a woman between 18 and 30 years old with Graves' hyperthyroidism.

CDR3 sequence reads: CASSPPRATEAFF. The CDR3, as DNA: TGTGCCAGCAGTCCCCCCCGGGCAACTGAAGCTTTCTTT. This sequence joins TRBV6-1 and TRBJ1-1; D unresolved. V was clipped by 5 bases and J by 5 bases, with 12 bases between them. This CDR3 is 13 amino acids long. CDR1 and CDR2 (germline): MNHNS, SASEGT.